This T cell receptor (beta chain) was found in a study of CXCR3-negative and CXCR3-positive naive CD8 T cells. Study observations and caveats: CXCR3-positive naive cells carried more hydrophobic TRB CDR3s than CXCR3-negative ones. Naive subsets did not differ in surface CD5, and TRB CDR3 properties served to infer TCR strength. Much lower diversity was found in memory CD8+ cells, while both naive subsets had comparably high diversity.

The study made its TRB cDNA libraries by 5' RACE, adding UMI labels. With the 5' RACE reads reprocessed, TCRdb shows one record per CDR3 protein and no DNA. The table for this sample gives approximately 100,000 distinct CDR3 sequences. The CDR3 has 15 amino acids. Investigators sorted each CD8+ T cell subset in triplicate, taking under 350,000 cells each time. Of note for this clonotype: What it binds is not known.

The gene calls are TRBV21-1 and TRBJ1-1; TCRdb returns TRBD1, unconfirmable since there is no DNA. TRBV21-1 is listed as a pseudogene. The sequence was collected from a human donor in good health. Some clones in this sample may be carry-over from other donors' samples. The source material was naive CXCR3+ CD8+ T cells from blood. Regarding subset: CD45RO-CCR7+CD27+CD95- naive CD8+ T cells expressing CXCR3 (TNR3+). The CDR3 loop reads CASRKKAGKNTEAFF.